This T cell receptor beta chain was obtained from a study of shared clonotypes between healthy human individuals. Produced via immunoSEQ multiplex PCR; TCRdb's table is partial and in-frame only. The sample consists of some 2,500,000 clones, less than 95% of them appearing once. CD4+ cell separation produced CD45RA+ naive and CD45RA-negative memory subsets. CDR3 size: 13 residues. Losses at the gene ends were 3 bases for V and 8 bases for J; bases not matched to a gene: 3. Germline V gives CDR1 MNHNS, CDR2 SASEGT. The receptor comes from a young man in good health. Some clones in this sample may be carry-over from other donors' samples. This rearrangement joins TRBV6-1 to TRBJ1-2, with TRBD1 matching over 10 bases. Sequenced input: naive CD4+ T cells from PBMCs. This sample's subset: CD45RA+ positively selected. CDR3 coding DNA: TGTGCCAGCAGTGACCGGACAGGGGGAGGCTACACCTTC. As protein: CASSDRTGGGYTF.